Detailed here is one TCR beta chain. Its cognate antigen is unknown. TCR beta VDJ combinations and CDR3 sequences were profiled from genomic DNA. Each CDR3 protein is one row after TCRdb ran MiXCR on the reads. The data hold under 200,000 distinct CDR3 sequences, with 45% to 55% observed a single time. The data stem from a study of CD8+CD57+ T cells in acquired aplastic anemia. The overall study: Sorted CD4+ and CD8+ cells gave an average of roughly 3 ug of DNA. Overall study results and limits: There were roughly 28 CD8+ CDR3 sequences that occurred in both patients and controls.

The patients chosen for sequencing had shown expansion of CD8+CD57+ cells (detected by flow cytometry). Germline V lookup: CDR1 DFQATT, CDR2 SNEGSKA (reference sequence). Trimming took off 3 bases at V and 4 bases at J, with 12 bases between the two ends. This CDR3 spans 13 amino acids. The V call is TRBV20-1, the J call TRBJ1-2, with D possibly being TRBD1 (5 bases). Sequencing input: sorted CD4+, CD8+, or CD8+CD57+ T cells (not recorded which) from PBMCs. The sequence came from a human donor with aplastic anemia. The CDR3 sequence is CSASDPGLYGYTF. For the CDR3, the DNA is TGCAGTGCTAGTGATCCAGGGCTCTATGGCTACACCTTC.